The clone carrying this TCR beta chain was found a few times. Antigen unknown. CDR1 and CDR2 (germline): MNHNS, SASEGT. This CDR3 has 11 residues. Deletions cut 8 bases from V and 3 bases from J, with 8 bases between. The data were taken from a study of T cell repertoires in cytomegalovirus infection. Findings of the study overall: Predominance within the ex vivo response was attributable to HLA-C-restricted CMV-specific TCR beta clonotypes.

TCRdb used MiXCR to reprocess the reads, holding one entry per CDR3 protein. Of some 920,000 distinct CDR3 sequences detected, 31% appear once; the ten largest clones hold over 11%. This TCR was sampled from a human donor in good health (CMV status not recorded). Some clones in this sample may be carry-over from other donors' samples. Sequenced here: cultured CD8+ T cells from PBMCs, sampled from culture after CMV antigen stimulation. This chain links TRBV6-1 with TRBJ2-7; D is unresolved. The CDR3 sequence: CASLKSYEQYF. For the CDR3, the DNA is TGTGCCAGCCTGAAGAGCTACGAGCAGTACTTC.